This passage covers 10 T cell receptor beta chains from one sample sequenced in a study of technical replicates of blood from several donors. Some clones are missing from TCRdb's copy, which holds only in-frame ones; the method was immunoSEQ multiplex PCR. The sample contains 75,000 to 95,000 clones, about 96% of which appear only once. Sequencing was performed on T cells isolated from PBMCs. These receptors originate from a human donor in good health.

CDR3 coding DNA: TGTGCCAGCAGCGTAGCCGATGACGGGTCATACTCCTACGAGCAGTACTTC. Translation gives CASSVADDGSYSYEQYF. The chain recombines TRBV9 with TRBJ2-7, with D hard to call. Germline CDR1 SGDLS, CDR2 YYNGEE. The V end was cut by 0 bases, the J end by 0 bases, with 16 bases between. CDR3 length: 17 amino acids. Combining the CDR3 with reference TRBV9 and TRBJ2-7 gives the whole variable domain DSGVTQTPKHLITATGQRVTLRCSPRSGDLSVYWYQQSLDQGLQFLIQYYNGEERAKGNILERFSAQQFPDLHSELNLSSLELGDSALYFCASSVADDGSYSYEQYFGPGTRLTVT.

The rearrangement joins TRBV9 to TRBJ2-3; 8 bases line up with TRBD1. This CDR3 has 15 residues. V trimming: 2 bases; J trimming: 2 bases; junction bases outside the gene matches: 4. Germline assignment: CDR1 SGDLS and CDR2 YYNGEE. CDR3: CASSVGQGDTDTQYF. Written as DNA, the CDR3 is TGTGCCAGCAGCGTTGGACAGGGTGACACAGATACGCAGTATTTT.

The chain links TRBV28 to TRBJ2-5, with TRBD2 as a possible D gene (7 bases). Trimming removed 8 bases at V and 5 bases at J, with 9 bases between. Per germline, CDR1 MDHEN and CDR2 SYDVKM. The CDR3 has 11 amino acids. The chain's CDR3 is CASGRGETQYF. The CDR3 DNA reads as TGTGCCAGCGGGAGGGGGGAGACCCAGTACTTC. The variable domain in full, with the rest retrieved from reference TRBV28 and TRBJ2-5, is DVKVTQSSRYLVKRTGEKVFLECVQDMDHENMFWYRQDPGLGLRLIYFSYDVKMKEKGDIPEGYSVSREKKERFSLILESASTNQTSMYLCASGRGETQYFGPGTRLLVL.

In DNA form, the CDR3 reads TGTGCCAGCAGCCCCACAGGGTACGGGGCGCCTGAAGCTTTCTTT. Protein: CASSPTGYGAPEAFF. The chain carries TRBV5-8 and TRBJ1-1; the D gene is possibly TRBD1 (6 bases). CDR1 is SGHTS and CDR2 is YDEGEE in the germline V gene. This CDR3 spans 15 amino acids. V lost 4 bases and J lost 6, with 19 bases in between.

This chain uses TRBV29-1 with TRBJ2-1; 9 nucleotides align to TRBD2. Trimming cost V 3 bases and J 7 bases; bases outside gene matches: 10. Germline lookup yields CDR1 SQVTM and CDR2 ANQGSEA. The CDR3 totals 15 residues. The CDR3 here is CSVEGASGVANEQFF. CDR3 bases: TGCAGCGTTGAGGGCGCTAGCGGGGTGGCGAATGAGCAGTTCTTC.

The chain links TRBV11-2 to TRBJ1-4; D unresolved. Germline V CDR1 and CDR2: SGHAT, FQNNGV. The CDR3 length is 12 residues. The V end lost 5 bases, the J end lost 10 bases, and 11 bases lay between the germline ends. CDR3 sequence: CASSLPGGKLFF. Here the CDR3 DNA reads TGTGCCAGCAGCCTCCCCGGAGGAAAACTGTTTTTT.

The rearrangement links TRBV5-1 to TRBJ2-5; TRBD2 matches at 14 bases. The CDR3 runs to 14 residues. Per germline, CDR1 SGHRS and CDR2 YFSETQ. The ends lost 5 bases at V and 4 bases at J; junction bases unmatched: 1. The CDR3 DNA sequence: TGCGCCAGCAGAGGGACTAGCGGGAGAGAGACCCAGTACTTC. Its protein product is CASRGTSGRETQYF.

The chain links TRBV30 to TRBJ2-1, with 10 bases matching TRBD2. In germline, CDR1 is GTSNPN, CDR2 SVGIG (reference sequence). The V and J ends lost 2 bases and 8 bases, in that order; junction bases with no gene match: 6. The CDR3 totals 14 residues. The CDR3 DNA follows: TGTGCCTGGAGTTCTAGCGGGAGTCTCTATGAGCAGTTCTTC. This encodes CAWSSSGSLYEQFF.

The CDR3 protein is CASSMNRDTGATNEKLFF. CDR3 nucleotides: TGTGCCAGCAGCATGAACCGGGACACCGGTGCAACTAATGAAAAACTGTTTTTT. This chain joins TRBV9 and TRBJ1-4; possible D gene TRBD1, 6 bases. Trimming left V 4 bases short and J 0 bases short, with 19 bases between. In germline, CDR1 is SGDLS, CDR2 YYNGEE. The CDR3 contains 18 residues.

The chain combines TRBV11-2 with TRBJ2-7, with D unresolved. Trimming left V 2 bases short and J 0 bases short, with 11 bases between. There are 15 residues in the CDR3. Germline CDR1 is SGHAT and CDR2 is FQNNGV. The CDR3 DNA reads as TGTGCCAGCAGCTTAAATCCTAGTGCCTCCTACGAGCAGTACTTC. This sequence encodes CASSLNPSASYEQYF. The whole variable domain, remainder taken from reference TRBV11-2 and TRBJ2-7, is EAGVAQSPRYKIIEKRQSVAFWCNPISGHATLYWYQQILGQGPKLLIQFQNNGVVDDSQLPKDRFSAERLKGVDSTLKIQPAKLEDSAVYLCASSLNPSASYEQYFGPGTRLTVT.